This entry lists 18 T cell receptor beta chains sequenced from one sample in a study of blood T cell repertoires in COVID-19. Data came from immunoSEQ multiplex PCR; TCRdb stores just in-frame clones and leaves some out. The sample lists fewer than 200,000 clones, over 70% seen once, with approximately 4% in the top ten. Sequenced: PBMCs or T cells enriched from blood (not recorded which). These receptors originate from a woman between 50 and 59 years old in a cohort exposed to, infected with or recovered from COVID-19 (not recorded which).

The V gene is TRBV10-1, the J gene TRBJ2-7, with D possibly matching TRBD2 (6 bases). From germline, CDR1 is WNHNN and CDR2 SYGVQD (reference sequence). The length of the CDR3 is 15 residues. V gave up 2 bases and J gave up 3 bases, with 14 bases separating them. The CDR3, as DNA: TGCGCCAGCAGTGAGGGAATAGCGGAAGGCTACGAGCAGTACTTC. Translated: CASSEGIAEGYEQYF.

The chain uses TRBV7-8 and TRBJ2-1; D is unclear. CDR1 and CDR2 from the germline V gene are SGHVS and FQNEAQ. The CDR3 runs to 12 residues. V gave up 0 bases and J gave up 13 bases, with 10 bases separating them. In nucleotides, the CDR3 is TGTGCCAGCAGCTTAGCACAGCCCGAACAGTTCTTC. Its translation: CASSLAQPEQFF.

The table lists this clone with a count of one. V is TRBV7-8 and J is TRBJ2-3, with 9 positions matching TRBD2. V lost 5 bases to trimming and J lost 2 bases; unmatched junction nucleotides: 8. This CDR3 is 16 amino acids long. CDR1 and CDR2 from the germline V gene are SGHVS and FQNEAQ. Written as DNA, the CDR3 is TGTGCCAGCAGCGAGGACCTAGCGGGGACCACAGATACGCAGTATTTT. Encoded protein: CASSEDLAGTTDTQYF. Complete variable domain (other parts from reference TRBV7-8 and TRBJ2-3): GAGVSQSPRYKVAKRGQDVALRCDPISGHVSLFWYQQALGQGPEFLTYFQNEAQLDKSGLPSDRFFAERPEGSVSTLKIQRTQQEDSAVYLCASSEDLAGTTDTQYFGPGTRLTVL.

This clone appeared a single time. The chain recombines TRBV19 with TRBJ1-2; the match to TRBD1 covers 11 bases. The V gene end was trimmed by 4 bases and the J gene end by 4 bases; junction bases not matched to a gene: 2. The V gene's germline CDR1 is LNHDA and CDR2 SQIVND (reference sequence). The CDR3 contains 14 residues. The CDR3 coding sequence is TGTGCCAGTAGTACGGGACAGGGGGGCTATGGCTACACCTTC. Its translation: CASSTGQGGYGYTF. The whole variable domain, remainder taken from reference TRBV19 and TRBJ1-2, is DGGITQSPKYLFRKEGQNVTLSCEQNLNHDAMYWYRQDPGQGLRLIYYSQIVNDFQKGDIAEGYSVSREKKESFPLTVTSAQKNPTAFYLCASSTGQGGYGYTFGSGTRLTVV.

The chain joins TRBV24-1 to TRBJ2-1, with a tentative D call TRBD1 (6 bases). V gave up 7 bases and J gave up 7 bases, with 10 bases separating them. The CDR3 is 12 residues long. CDR1 and CDR2 from the germline V gene are KGHDR and SFDVKD. CDR3 loop: CATRGAENEQFF. The CDR3 coding sequence is TGTGCCACCAGGGGGGCGGAGAATGAGCAGTTCTTC.

The rearrangement uses TRBV29-1 and TRBJ2-7, with 9 nucleotides matching TRBD1. The CDR3 contains 13 residues. V shed 7 bases, J shed 5 bases, and the junction held 9 bases outside the gene matches. Germline CDR1 SQVTM, CDR2 ANQGSEA. The CDR3, as DNA: TGCAGCGCCGAGGGACAGGGCGGTAACGAGCAGTACTTC. Amino acids: CSAEGQGGNEQYF.

The chain uses TRBV7-3 and TRBJ2-2; perhaps TRBD2 as D (5 bases). Germline assignment: CDR1 SGHTA and CDR2 FQGTGA. Trimming pared 2 bases from V and 1 base from J, leaving 8 bases between. The CDR3 totals 15 residues. The CDR3 DNA reads as TGTGCCAGCAGCTTACGTGAGGGGAACACCGGGGAGCTGTTTTTT. Encoded protein: CASSLREGNTGELFF.

The V call is TRBV28, the J call TRBJ2-7, with unresolved D. V was clipped by 3 bases and J by 3 bases, with 6 bases between them. CDR3 length equals 12 residues. CDR1 MDHEN and CDR2 SYDVKM come from the germline V gene. This chain's CDR3 is CASSFDIYEQYF. CDR3 DNA sequence: TGTGCCAGCAGTTTCGACATCTACGAGCAGTACTTC.

The V gene is TRBV10-3, the J gene TRBJ1-2; possible D gene TRBD1, 5 bases. V was shortened by 3 bases and J by 2 bases, with 13 bases between the two germline ends. The CDR3 is made up of 15 amino acids. Germline lookup yields CDR1 ENHRY and CDR2 SYGVKD. CDR3 region: CAISEDRTFNYGYTF. As DNA, the CDR3 is TGTGCCATCAGTGAAGACAGAACGTTCAACTATGGCTACACCTTC.

The genes are TRBV24-1 and TRBJ2-5; D ambiguous. Germline V gives CDR1 KGHDR, CDR2 SFDVKD. This CDR3 contains 13 residues. V was trimmed by 4 bases and J by 5 bases, leaving 10 bases between them. The CDR3 coding sequence is TGTGCCACCAGTGAGCCCGGGTCGGAGACCCAGTACTTC. As protein: CATSEPGSETQYF.

This clone was detected once. The CDR3 here is CASSQVDFSNQPQHF. The CDR3 DNA follows: TGCGCCAGCAGTCAAGTAGACTTTAGCAATCAGCCCCAGCATTTT. This chain joins TRBV23-1 and TRBJ1-5; D gene uncertain. TRBV23-1 is noted as an ORF with a role that remains uncertain. This CDR3 is built from 15 residues. The ends were cut back, 2 bases at V and 0 bases at J, with 8 bases in the middle.

The table lists this clone with a few counts. The chain employs TRBV14 and TRBJ2-7; 7 nucleotides match TRBD2. V shed 0 bases and J 5 bases; nucleotides not matched to a gene: 10. Germline V CDR1 and CDR2: SGHDN, FVKESK. CDR3 length: 16 residues. The CDR3: CASSQDPSGTFDEQYF. The CDR3 DNA sequence: TGTGCCAGCAGCCAAGACCCCAGCGGGACGTTCGACGAGCAGTACTTC.

The chain has TRBV29-1 and TRBJ1-1; 7 bases map to TRBD1. The CDR3 totals 12 residues. Germline CDR1 is SQVTM and CDR2 is ANQGSEA. The V gene end was trimmed by 4 bases and the J gene end by 4 bases; junction bases not matched to a gene: 3. CDR3 sequence: CSVGQGFTEAFF. DNA of the CDR3: TGCAGCGTTGGACAGGGTTTCACTGAAGCTTTCTTT.

The rearrangement links TRBV29-1 to TRBJ2-5; D is unresolved. CDR3 size: 11 residues. The germline V and J ends were trimmed by 5 bases and 5 bases, with 9 bases remaining between them. Germline CDR1 and CDR2: SQVTM and ANQGSEA. The CDR3: CSVYLLETQYF. The CDR3 region has the DNA TGCAGCGTTTACCTACTTGAGACCCAGTACTTC.

This clone is a singleton in its sample. The chain links TRBV11-2 to TRBJ2-1; 15 nucleotides align to TRBD2. After removal of 5 bases from V and 6 bases from J, the junction contained 8 bases not matched to a gene. This CDR3 spans 17 amino acids. Germline loops: CDR1 SGHAT, CDR2 FQNNGV. CDR3 in amino acids: CASSPRGLAGGGNEQFF. CDR3 sequence (DNA): TGTGCCAGCAGCCCAAGGGGACTAGCGGGAGGAGGCAATGAGCAGTTCTTC.

The chain recombines TRBV18 with TRBJ2-5, with D possibly matching TRBD1 (7 bases). The CDR3 covers 14 residues. V lost 5 bases and J 4 bases, leaving 14 bases between the germline ends. CDR1 KGHSH and CDR2 LQKENI come from the germline V gene. CDR3 nucleotide sequence: TGTGCCAGCTCATCGTCAGGGGGGAGAGAGACCCAGTACTTC. Translation: CASSSSGGRETQYF. Based on the CDR3 plus reference TRBV18 and TRBJ2-5, the full variable domain is NAGVMQNPRHLVRRRGQEARLRCSPMKGHSHVYWYRQLPEEGLKFMVYLQKENIIDESGMPKERFSAEFPKEGPSILRIQQVVRGDSAAYFCASSSSGGRETQYFGPGTRLLVL.

This clone was counted a few times. The V gene is TRBV6-2 or TRBV6-3, the J gene TRBJ2-7, with 10 bases matching TRBD1. J gave up 7 bases and V 5 bases, and 8 bases lay outside the gene matches. The CDR3 has 14 residues. Germline V gene lookup returns CDR1 MNHEY and CDR2 SVGEGT. The DNA for the CDR3 is TGTGCCAGCAGTACACCGGGACAGGGGCATGAGCAGTACTTC. Residues: CASSTPGQGHEQYF.

The chain carries TRBV4-2 and TRBJ2-1; the match to TRBD2 covers 7 bases. J lost 3 bases, V lost 1 base, and 3 bases had no gene match. The CDR3 runs to 15 residues. CDR1 and CDR2 from the germline V gene are LGHNA and YNFKEQ. The CDR3 nucleotides read TGTGCCAGCAGCCAAGGACGGGGGGACTACAATGAGCAGTTCTTC. Residues: CASSQGRGDYNEQFF.